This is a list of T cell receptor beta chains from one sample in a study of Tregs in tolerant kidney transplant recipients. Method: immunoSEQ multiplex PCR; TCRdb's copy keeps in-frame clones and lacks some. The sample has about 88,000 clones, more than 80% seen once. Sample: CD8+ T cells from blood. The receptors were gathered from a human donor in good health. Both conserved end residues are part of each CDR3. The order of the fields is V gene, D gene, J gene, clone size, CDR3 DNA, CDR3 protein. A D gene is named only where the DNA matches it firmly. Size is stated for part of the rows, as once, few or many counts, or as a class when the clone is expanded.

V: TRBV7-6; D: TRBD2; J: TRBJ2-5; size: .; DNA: TGTGCCAGCAGCTTAGCTGACCCCGGGGGGTGGGAGACCCAGTACTTC; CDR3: CASSLADPGGWETQYF
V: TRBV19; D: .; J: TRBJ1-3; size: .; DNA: TGTGCCAGTAGTGCCGGGGCCCAGGGCTCTGGAAACACCATATATTTT; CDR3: CASSAGAQGSGNTIYF
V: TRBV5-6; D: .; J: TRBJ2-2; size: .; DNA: TGTGCCAGCTCGTGGGGTACCGGGGAGCTGTTTTTT; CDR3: CASSWGTGELFF
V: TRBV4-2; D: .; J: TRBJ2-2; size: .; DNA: TGTGCCAGCAGCCAAGAAACTACAGGGTGGGCCGGGGAGCTGTTTTTT; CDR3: CASSQETTGWAGELFF
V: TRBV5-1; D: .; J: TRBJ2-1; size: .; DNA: TGCGCCAGCAGCTTAGAAGGCAATGAGCAGTTCTTC; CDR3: CASSLEGNEQFF
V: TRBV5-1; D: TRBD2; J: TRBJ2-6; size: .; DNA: TGCGCCAGCAGCCTGGCCGGACTAGCGGGTCCGAGCTCTGGGGCCAACGTCCTGACTTTC; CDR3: CASSLAGLAGPSSGANVLTF
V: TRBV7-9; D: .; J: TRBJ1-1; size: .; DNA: TGTGCCAGCAGCTTAGTGGCAGGGCTGAACACTGAAGCTTTCTTT; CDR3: CASSLVAGLNTEAFF
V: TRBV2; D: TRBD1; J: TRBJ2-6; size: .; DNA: TGTGCCAGCAGTGAATCCGGGACAGTTAGGAGGGGGGCCAACGTCCTGACTTTC; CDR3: CASSESGTVRRGANVLTF
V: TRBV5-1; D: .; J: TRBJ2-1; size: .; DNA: TGCGCCAGCAGCTTGGAGTTAGCTGCGGGCAATGAGCAGTTCTTC; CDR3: CASSLELAAGNEQFF
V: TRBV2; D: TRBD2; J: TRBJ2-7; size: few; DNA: TGTGCCAGCAGTGAAGGACTAGCGGACCTCTACGAGCAGTACTTC; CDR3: CASSEGLADLYEQYF
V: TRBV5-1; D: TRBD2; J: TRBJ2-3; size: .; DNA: TGCGCCAGCAGCCCGGGACTAGCGGGGGTTAAAGATACGCAGTATTTT; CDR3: CASSPGLAGVKDTQYF
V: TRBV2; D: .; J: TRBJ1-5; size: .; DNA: TGTGCCAGCAGTGACCTGCGCAGGGCAATATTGCAGCCCCAGCATTTT; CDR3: CASSDLRRAILQPQHF
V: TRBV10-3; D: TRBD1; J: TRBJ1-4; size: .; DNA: TGTGCCAGCAGTACAGGACAGGAGAATGAAAAACTGTTTTTT; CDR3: CASSTGQENEKLFF
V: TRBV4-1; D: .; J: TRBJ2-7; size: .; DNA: TGCGCCAGCAGCCCCCGGACAGCGGGGGAGCAGTACTTC; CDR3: CASSPRTAGEQYF
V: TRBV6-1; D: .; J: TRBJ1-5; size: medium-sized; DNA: TGTGCCGTCCATCAGCCCCAGCATTTT; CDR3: CAVHQPQHF
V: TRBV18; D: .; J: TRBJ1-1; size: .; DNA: TGTGCCAGCTCACCTTTCGGGGGCGCCGATGAAGCTTTCTTT; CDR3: CASSPFGGADEAFF
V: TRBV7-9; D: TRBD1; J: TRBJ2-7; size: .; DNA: TGTGCCAGCAGCTTACTGGACAGGGGGTACGAGCAGTACTTC; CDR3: CASSLLDRGYEQYF
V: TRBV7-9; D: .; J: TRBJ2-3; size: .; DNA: TGTGCCAGCAGCTTACCGCTAGCGGATACGCAGTATTTT; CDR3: CASSLPLADTQYF
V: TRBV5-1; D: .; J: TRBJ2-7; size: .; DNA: TGCGCCAGCAGCTTGGCTACCTGGGGCGAGCAGTACTTC; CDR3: CASSLATWGEQYF
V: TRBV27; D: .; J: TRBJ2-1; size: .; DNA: TGTGCCAGCAGCCCGGAGGGGGGTAACTACAATGAGCAGTTCTTC; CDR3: CASSPEGGNYNEQFF
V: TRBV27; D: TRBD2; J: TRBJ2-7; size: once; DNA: TGTGCCAGCAGTTTAGGTACTAGCGGGAGCTCCTACGAGCAGTACTTC; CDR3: CASSLGTSGSSYEQYF
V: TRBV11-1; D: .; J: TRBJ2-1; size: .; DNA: TGTGCCAGCAGCCCCATTCCATGGGGGGTTCACAATGAGCAGTTCTTC; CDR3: CASSPIPWGVHNEQFF
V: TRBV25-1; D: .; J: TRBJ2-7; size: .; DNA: TGTGCCAGCAGTGAAGGGCGGGACCTATACGAGCAGTACTTC; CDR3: CASSEGRDLYEQYF
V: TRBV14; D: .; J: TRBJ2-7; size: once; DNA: TGTGCCAGTGCCGTTGGACGGGCGGGCTACGAGCAGTACTTC; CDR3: CASAVGRAGYEQYF
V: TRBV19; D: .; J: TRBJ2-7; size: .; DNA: TGTGCCAGTAGTATAGGTCACAGCATCTACGAGCAGTACTTC; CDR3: CASSIGHSIYEQYF
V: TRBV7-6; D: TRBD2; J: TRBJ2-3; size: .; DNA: TGTGCCAGCAGCTTAGTGATAGCGGGAGGGCCAGATACGCAGTATTTT; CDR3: CASSLVIAGGPDTQYF
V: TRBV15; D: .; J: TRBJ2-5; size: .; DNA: TGTGCCACCAGCAGAGATCGTACCCAAGAGACCCAGTACTTC; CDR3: CATSRDRTQETQYF
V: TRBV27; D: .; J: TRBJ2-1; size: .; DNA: TGTGCCAGCAGGATAGCAGCAAGCTCCTACAATGAGCAGTTCTTC; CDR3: CASRIAASSYNEQFF
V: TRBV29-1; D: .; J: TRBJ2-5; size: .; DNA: TGCAGCGTTGTTTGGGGCGGAGAGACCCAGTACTTC; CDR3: CSVVWGGETQYF
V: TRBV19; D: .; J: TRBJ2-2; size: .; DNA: TGTGCCAGTAGTATGGTTAGCGGGAACACCGGGGAGCTGTTTTTT; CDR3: CASSMVSGNTGELFF
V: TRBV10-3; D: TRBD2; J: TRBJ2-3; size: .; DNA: TGTGCCATCTCCGGACTAGCGTCTAGCACAGATACGCAGTATTTT; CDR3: CAISGLASSTDTQYF
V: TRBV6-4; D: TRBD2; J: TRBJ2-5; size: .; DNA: TGTGCCAGTACTTCTAGCGGAGAAGGGGAGACCCAGTACTTC; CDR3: CASTSSGEGETQYF
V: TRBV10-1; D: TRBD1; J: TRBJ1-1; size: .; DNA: TGCGCCAGCAGTGTCCTGACAGGGGCGGACACTGAAGCTTTCTTT; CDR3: CASSVLTGADTEAFF
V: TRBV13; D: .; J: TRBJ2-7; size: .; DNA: TGTGCCAGCAGCTTTTCGGACGGACGCTACGAGCAGTACTTC; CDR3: CASSFSDGRYEQYF
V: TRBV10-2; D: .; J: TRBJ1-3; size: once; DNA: TGCGCCAGCAGTGACCCGGGAGCAGGGGCTGGAAACACCATATATTTT; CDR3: CASSDPGAGAGNTIYF
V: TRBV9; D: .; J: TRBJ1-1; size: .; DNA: TGTGCCAGCAGCGTAGGGGGGTACACTGAAGCTTTCTTT; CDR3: CASSVGGYTEAFF
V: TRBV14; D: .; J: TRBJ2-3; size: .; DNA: TGTGCCAGCAGCCAAGGCGGTCCTTTAAGCACAGATACGCAGTATTTT; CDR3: CASSQGGPLSTDTQYF
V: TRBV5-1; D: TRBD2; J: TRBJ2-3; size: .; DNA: TGCGCCAGCAGCGAGGGACTAGCGGGGGAGACTAGCACAGATACGCAGTATTTT; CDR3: CASSEGLAGETSTDTQYF
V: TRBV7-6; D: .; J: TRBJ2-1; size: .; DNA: TGTGCCAGCAGCTTAGATGTGGCCTACAATGAGCAGTTCTTC; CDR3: CASSLDVAYNEQFF
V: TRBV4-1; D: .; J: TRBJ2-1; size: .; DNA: TGCGCCAGCAGCCTCTCTAGCGCCCTACACAATGAGCAGTTCTTC; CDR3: CASSLSSALHNEQFF
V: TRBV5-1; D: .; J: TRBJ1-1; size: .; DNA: TGCGCCAGCAGCTTGGAAGGGGGGAACACTGAAGCTTTCTTT; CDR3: CASSLEGGNTEAFF
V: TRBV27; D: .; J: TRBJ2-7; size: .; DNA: TGTGCCAGCTCAGCGGACATCTCCTACGAGCAGTACTTC; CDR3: CASSADISYEQYF
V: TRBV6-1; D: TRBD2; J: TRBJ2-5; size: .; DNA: TGTGCCAGCAGTGAATTGCGGGGGGGCCCCGGAGAGACCCAGTACTTC; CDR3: CASSELRGGPGETQYF
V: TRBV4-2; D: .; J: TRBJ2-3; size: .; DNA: TGTGCCAGCAGCCGGCGGGCTAGCGTTAGCACAGATACGCAGTATTTT; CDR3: CASSRRASVSTDTQYF
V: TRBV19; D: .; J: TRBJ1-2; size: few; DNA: TGTGCCAGTAGTACAGGGAATAACTATGGCTACACCTTC; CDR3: CASSTGNNYGYTF
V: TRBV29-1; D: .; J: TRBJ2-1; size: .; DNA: TGCAGCGTTGAAGATCGGGCCCAGGGGTCCTCCTACAATGAGCAGTTCTTC; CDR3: CSVEDRAQGSSYNEQFF